Below are 10 T cell receptor beta chains sequenced from a single sample in a study of shared clonotypes between healthy human individuals. Method: immunoSEQ multiplex PCR; TCRdb's copy keeps in-frame clones and lacks some. The sample includes more than 2 million clones, under 97% of them seen just once. The specimen sequenced was naive CD4+ T cells sorted from blood. Subset defined: CD45RA+ positively selected. These receptors were collected from a man aged 18 to 29 in good health.

The V call is TRBV14, the J call TRBJ2-5; D is ambiguous. Trimming took off 1 base at V and 0 bases at J, with 15 bases between the two ends. This CDR3 has 17 amino acids. Germline V gene sequence: CDR1 SGHDN, CDR2 FVKESK. CDR3 bases: TGTGCCAGCAGCCAAGGAGAGCTAGTAAGGTACCAAGAGACCCAGTACTTC. Its translation: CASSQGELVRYQETQYF.

The V and J genes are TRBV28 and TRBJ1-1; D remains unclear. This CDR3 is built from 12 residues. Germline assignment: CDR1 MDHEN and CDR2 SYDVKM. The germline V and J ends were trimmed by 5 bases and 10 bases, with 14 bases remaining between them. CDR3 sequence: CASSTTGVGAFF. Written as DNA, the CDR3 is TGTGCCAGCAGTACCACCGGTGTAGGAGCTTTCTTT.

The chain joins TRBV5-1 to TRBJ2-1, with no clear D. From germline, CDR1 is SGHRS and CDR2 YFSETQ. The CDR3 contains 13 residues. The germline V and J ends were trimmed by 5 bases and 2 bases, with 8 bases remaining between them. The CDR3 loop is CASRYDTYNEQFF. DNA of the CDR3: TGCGCCAGCAGATATGACACCTACAATGAGCAGTTCTTC.

The CDR3 reads CASRSGRALYEQYF. The CDR3 DNA reads as TGTGCCAGCAGGAGTGGGAGGGCCCTGTACGAGCAGTACTTC. The chain recombines TRBV6-6 with TRBJ2-7; 7 bases line up with TRBD2. Germline values: CDR1 MNHNY, CDR2 SVGAGI (reference sequence). There are 14 residues in the CDR3. V lost 6 bases, J lost 4 bases, and 9 bases stayed unmatched.

The CDR3 reads CASSRDRMADTQYF. Here the CDR3 DNA reads TGTGCCAGCAGCCGGGACAGGATGGCAGATACGCAGTATTTT. The genes are TRBV7-2 and TRBJ2-3; 8 nucleotides match TRBD1. Germline V CDR1 and CDR2: SGHTA, FQGNSA. Unmatched junction bases numbered 5, after V lost 5 bases and J lost 4 bases. This CDR3 comprises 14 residues.

The rearrangement links TRBV30 to TRBJ2-3; TRBD1 matches at 7 bases. This CDR3 is 14 amino acids long. V gave up 4 bases and J gave up 6 bases; unmatched junction bases: 10. In germline, CDR1 is GTSNPN, CDR2 SVGIG (reference sequence). CDR3 loop: CAWTRQGWTDTQYF. The CDR3, as DNA: TGTGCCTGGACGAGACAGGGATGGACGGATACGCAGTATTTT.

The rearrangement uses TRBV5-1 and TRBJ1-1, with TRBD1 matching over 7 bases. The trim removed 4 bases at V and 7 bases at J, leaving 4 bases unmatched. Germline V lookup: CDR1 SGHRS, CDR2 YFSETQ. This CDR3 contains 12 residues. The chain's CDR3 is CASSLDRHEAFF. The CDR3 nucleotides read TGCGCCAGCAGCCTGGACAGGCATGAAGCTTTCTTT.

The J gene is TRBJ1-5, the V gene TRBV30; TRBD1 might be the D (6 bases). Looked up from germline, CDR1 is GTSNPN and CDR2 is SVGIG (reference sequence). Trimming took 0 bases from V and 0 from J, leaving 9 bases between them. The CDR3 has 15 residues. Here the CDR3 reads CAWSVRGDSNQPQHF. CDR3 coding DNA: TGTGCCTGGAGTGTTAGGGGGGATAGCAATCAGCCCCAGCATTTT.

This rearrangement joins TRBV10-3 to TRBJ2-3, with D tentatively TRBD1 (6 bases). This CDR3 comprises 15 residues. The germline V and J ends were trimmed by 5 bases and 5 bases, with 17 bases remaining between them. CDR1 and CDR2 (germline): ENHRY, SYGVKD. In DNA form, the CDR3 reads TGTGCCATCAGTCTCGGTACAGGGCGCAGAGATACGCAGTATTTT. It translates to CAISLGTGRRDTQYF.

The count of this clone is one. The chain joins TRBV18 to TRBJ1-2, with 10 nucleotides matching TRBD1. The CDR3 covers 17 residues. After removal of 6 bases from V and 7 bases from J, the junction contained 17 bases not matched to a gene. Germline CDR1 is KGHSH and CDR2 is LQKENI. The CDR3 reads CASSPTGGAGGTIGYTF. CDR3 coding DNA: TGTGCCAGCTCGCCGACAGGGGGCGCAGGGGGTACGATTGGCTACACCTTC.